Here is one TCR beta chain with its context. CDR3 length equals 15 residues. The germline CDR1 and CDR2 sequences are SGHVS and FQNEAQ. The V segment lost 6 bases and the J segment 3 bases; nucleotides outside the gene matches: 11. This record comes from a study of blood T cell repertoires in COVID-19. Overall study: Nucleic acid was either cDNA or gDNA, and it came from T cells, B-cell-depleted T cells, or PBMCs.

In the source study's methods: Amplification of reference gene primers provided the estimated nucleated cell counts. The protocol was immunoSEQ multiplex PCR, while the TCRdb copy is restricted to in-frame clones and leaves out a portion. V and J calls plus clone size are reproduced from that table; the DNA served to infer D and trimming. This table has some 64,000 clones, about 77% appearing once. Sequences were obtained from peripheral blood. The V and J genes are TRBV7-8 and TRBJ2-7, with 7 bases aligning to TRBD1. The TCR was taken from a man older than 75 with active or convalescent COVID-19. The CDR3 DNA is TGTGCCAGCAGGGTTACCGGTGGGACAGACTACGAGCAGTACTTC. Amino acids: CASRVTGGTDYEQYF.